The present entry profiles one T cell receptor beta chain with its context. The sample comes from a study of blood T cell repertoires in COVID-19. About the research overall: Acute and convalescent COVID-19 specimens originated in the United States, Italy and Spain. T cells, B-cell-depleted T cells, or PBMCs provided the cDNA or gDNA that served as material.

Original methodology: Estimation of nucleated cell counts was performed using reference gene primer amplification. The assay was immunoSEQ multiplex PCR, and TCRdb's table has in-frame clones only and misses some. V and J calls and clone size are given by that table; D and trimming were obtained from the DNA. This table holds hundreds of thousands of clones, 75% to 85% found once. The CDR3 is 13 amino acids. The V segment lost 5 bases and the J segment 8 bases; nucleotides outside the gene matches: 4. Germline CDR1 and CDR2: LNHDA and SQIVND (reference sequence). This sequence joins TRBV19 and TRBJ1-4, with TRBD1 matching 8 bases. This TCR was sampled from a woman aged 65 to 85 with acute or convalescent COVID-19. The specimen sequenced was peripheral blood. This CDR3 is CASSSTGVEKLFF. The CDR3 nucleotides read TGTGCCAGTAGTTCGACAGGGGTCGAAAAACTGTTTTTT.